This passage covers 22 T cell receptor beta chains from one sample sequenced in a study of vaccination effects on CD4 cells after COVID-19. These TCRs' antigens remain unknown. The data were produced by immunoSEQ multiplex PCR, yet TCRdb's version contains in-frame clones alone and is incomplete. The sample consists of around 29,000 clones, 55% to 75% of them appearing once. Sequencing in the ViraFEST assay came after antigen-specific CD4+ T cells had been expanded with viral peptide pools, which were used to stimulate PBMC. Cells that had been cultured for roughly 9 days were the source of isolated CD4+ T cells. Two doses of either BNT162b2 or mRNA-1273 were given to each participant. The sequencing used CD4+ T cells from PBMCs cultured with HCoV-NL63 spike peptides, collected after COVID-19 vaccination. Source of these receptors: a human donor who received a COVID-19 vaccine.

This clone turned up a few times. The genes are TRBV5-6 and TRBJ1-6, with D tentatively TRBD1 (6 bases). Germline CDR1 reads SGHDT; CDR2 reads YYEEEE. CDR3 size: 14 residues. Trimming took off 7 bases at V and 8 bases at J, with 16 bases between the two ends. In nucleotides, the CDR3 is TGTGCCAGCTCTACCCTTAGGGGGTATTCACCCCTCCACTTT. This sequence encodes CASSTLRGYSPLHF.

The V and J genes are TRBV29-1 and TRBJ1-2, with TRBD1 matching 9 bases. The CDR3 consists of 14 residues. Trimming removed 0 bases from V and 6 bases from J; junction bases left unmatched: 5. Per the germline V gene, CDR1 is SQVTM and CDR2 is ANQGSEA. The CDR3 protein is CSVEDPRTGDGYTF. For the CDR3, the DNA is TGCAGCGTTGAAGACCCAAGGACAGGGGATGGCTACACCTTC.

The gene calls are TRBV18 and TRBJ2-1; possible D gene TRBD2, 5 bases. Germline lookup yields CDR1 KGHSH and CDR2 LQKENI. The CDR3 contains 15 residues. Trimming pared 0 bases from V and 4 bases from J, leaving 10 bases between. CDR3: CASSPPGVGYNEQFF. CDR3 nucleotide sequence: TGTGCCAGCTCACCACCGGGAGTAGGTTACAATGAGCAGTTCTTC. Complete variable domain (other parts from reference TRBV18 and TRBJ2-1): NAGVMQNPRHLVRRRGQEARLRCSPMKGHSHVYWYRQLPEEGLKFMVYLQKENIIDESGMPKERFSAEFPKEGPSILRIQQVVRGDSAAYFCASSPPGVGYNEQFFGPGTRLTVL.

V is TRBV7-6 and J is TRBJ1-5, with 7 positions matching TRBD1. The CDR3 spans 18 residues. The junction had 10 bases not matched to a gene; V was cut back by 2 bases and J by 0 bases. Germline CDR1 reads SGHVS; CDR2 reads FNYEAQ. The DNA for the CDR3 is TGTGCCAGCAGCTTATTGGGAAGAGACAGGGATAGCAATCAGCCCCAGCATTTT. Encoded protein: CASSLLGRDRDSNQPQHF.

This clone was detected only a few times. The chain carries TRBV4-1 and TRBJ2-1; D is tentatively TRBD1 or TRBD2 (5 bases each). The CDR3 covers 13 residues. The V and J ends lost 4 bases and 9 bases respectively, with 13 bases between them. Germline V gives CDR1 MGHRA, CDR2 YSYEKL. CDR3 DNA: TGCGCCAGCAGCCTCCCCGGGGCCCTTGAGCAGTTCTTC. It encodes CASSLPGALEQFF.

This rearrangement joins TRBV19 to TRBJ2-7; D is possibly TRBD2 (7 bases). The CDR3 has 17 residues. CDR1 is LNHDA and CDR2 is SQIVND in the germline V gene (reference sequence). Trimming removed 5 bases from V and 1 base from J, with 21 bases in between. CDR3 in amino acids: CASSRPSYREGSYEQYF. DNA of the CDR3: TGTGCCAGTAGTCGACCCTCTTACAGGGAGGGATCCTACGAGCAGTACTTC.

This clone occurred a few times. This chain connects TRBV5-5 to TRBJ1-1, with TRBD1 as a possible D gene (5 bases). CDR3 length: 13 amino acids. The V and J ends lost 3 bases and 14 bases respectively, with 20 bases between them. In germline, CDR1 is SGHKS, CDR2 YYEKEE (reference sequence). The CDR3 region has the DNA TGTGCCAGCAGCTCCAGGGACGGCCTTTCACGATTCTTT. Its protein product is CASSSRDGLSRFF.

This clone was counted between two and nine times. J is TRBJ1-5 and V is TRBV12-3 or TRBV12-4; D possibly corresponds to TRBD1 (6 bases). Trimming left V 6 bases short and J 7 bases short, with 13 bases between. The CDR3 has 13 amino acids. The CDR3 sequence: CASSTGNGQPQHF. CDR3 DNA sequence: TGTGCCAGCAGCACAGGGAACGGGCAGCCCCAGCATTTT.

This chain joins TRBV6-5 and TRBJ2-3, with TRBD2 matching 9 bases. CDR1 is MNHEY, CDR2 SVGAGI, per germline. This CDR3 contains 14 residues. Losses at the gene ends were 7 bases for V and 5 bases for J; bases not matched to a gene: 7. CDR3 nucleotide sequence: TGTGCCAGCAATCTAGCGGGGTCTGGAGATACGCAGTATTTT. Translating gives CASNLAGSGDTQYF.

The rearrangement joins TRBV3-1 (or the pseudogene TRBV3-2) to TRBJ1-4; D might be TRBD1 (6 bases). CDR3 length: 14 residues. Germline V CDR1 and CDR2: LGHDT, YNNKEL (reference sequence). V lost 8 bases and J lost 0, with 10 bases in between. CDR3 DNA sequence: TGTGCCAGCGGAAGACAGGCAACTAATGAAAAACTGTTTTTT. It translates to CASGRQATNEKLFF.

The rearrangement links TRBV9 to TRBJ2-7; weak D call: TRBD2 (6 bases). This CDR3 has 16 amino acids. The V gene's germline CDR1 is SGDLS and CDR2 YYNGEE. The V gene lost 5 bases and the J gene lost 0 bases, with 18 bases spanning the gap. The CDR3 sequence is CASSVSGLRLSYEQYF. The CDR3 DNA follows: TGTGCCAGCAGTGTCTCGGGACTCCGCCTCTCCTACGAGCAGTACTTC.

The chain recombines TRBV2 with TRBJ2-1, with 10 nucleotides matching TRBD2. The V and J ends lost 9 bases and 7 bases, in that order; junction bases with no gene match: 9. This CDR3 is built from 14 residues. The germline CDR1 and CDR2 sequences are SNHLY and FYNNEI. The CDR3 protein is CARLSGGLGNEQFF. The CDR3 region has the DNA TGTGCCAGACTTAGCGGGGGGTTGGGGAATGAGCAGTTCTTC.

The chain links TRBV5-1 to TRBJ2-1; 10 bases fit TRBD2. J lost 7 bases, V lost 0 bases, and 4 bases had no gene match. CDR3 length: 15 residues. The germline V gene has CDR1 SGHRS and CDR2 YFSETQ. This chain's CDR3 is CASSLERGGGNEQFF. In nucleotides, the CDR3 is TGCGCCAGCAGCTTGGAGCGGGGGGGCGGAAATGAGCAGTTCTTC.

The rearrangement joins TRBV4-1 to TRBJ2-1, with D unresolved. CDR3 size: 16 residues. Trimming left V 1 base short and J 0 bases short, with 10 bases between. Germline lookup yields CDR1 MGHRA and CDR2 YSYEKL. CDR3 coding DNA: TGCGCCAGCAGCCAAGTTAACATGGTCTCCTACAATGAGCAGTTCTTC. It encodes CASSQVNMVSYNEQFF.

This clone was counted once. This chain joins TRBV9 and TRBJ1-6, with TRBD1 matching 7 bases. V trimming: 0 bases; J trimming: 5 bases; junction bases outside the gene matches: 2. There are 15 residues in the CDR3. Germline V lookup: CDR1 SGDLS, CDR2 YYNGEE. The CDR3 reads CASSVGDSDNSPLHF. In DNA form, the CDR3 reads TGTGCCAGCAGCGTAGGGGACAGTGATAATTCACCCCTCCACTTT. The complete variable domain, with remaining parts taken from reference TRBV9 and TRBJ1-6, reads DSGVTQTPKHLITATGQRVTLRCSPRSGDLSVYWYQQSLDQGLQFLIQYYNGEERAKGNILERFSAQQFPDLHSELNLSSLELGDSALYFCASSVGDSDNSPLHFGNGTRLTVT.

This CDR3 reads CASSEGASGSNEQFF. The CDR3 DNA reads TGTGCCAGCAGTGAGGGGGCTAGCGGGAGCAATGAGCAGTTCTTC. The rearrangement joins TRBV6-4 to TRBJ2-1; TRBD2 agrees at 10 bases. The CDR3 spans 15 residues. From germline, CDR1 is MRHNA and CDR2 SNTAGT. V shed 3 bases and J 6 bases; nucleotides not matched to a gene: 5.

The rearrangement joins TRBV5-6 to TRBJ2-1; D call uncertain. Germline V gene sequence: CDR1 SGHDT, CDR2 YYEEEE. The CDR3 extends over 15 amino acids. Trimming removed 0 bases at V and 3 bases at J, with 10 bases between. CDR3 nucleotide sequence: TGTGCCAGCAGCTTGGAGCCTGGGTTCTACAATGAGCAGTTCTTC. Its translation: CASSLEPGFYNEQFF.

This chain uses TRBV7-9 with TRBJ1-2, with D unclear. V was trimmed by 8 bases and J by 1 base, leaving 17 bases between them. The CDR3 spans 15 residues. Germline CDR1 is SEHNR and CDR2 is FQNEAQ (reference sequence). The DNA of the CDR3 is TGTGCCAGCGGATTCGACGGGCGGGATAACTATGGCTACACCTTC. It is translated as CASGFDGRDNYGYTF.

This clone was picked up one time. The CDR3, as DNA: TGTGCCAGCAGTGCGCGGGTTGACCAAGAGACCCAGTACTTC. It translates to CASSARVDQETQYF. The chain joins TRBV25-1 to TRBJ2-5, with D tentatively TRBD2 (5 bases). The CDR3 covers 14 residues. Trimming stripped 4 bases from V and 0 bases from J, with 9 bases between. CDR1 and CDR2 from the germline V gene are MGHDK and SYGVNS.

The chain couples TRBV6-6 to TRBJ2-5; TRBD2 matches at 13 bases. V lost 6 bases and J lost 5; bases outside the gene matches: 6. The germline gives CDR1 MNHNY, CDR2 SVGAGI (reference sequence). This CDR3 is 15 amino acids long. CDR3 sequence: CASRSTSGRAETQYF. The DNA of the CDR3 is TGTGCCAGCAGATCTACTAGCGGGAGGGCCGAGACCCAGTACTTC.

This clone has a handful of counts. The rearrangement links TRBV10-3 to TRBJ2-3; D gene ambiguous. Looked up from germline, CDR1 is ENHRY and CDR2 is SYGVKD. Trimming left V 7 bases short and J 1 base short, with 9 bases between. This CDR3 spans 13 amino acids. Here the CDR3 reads CAIMVSGTDTQYF. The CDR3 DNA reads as TGTGCCATCATGGTAAGCGGCACAGATACGCAGTATTTT.

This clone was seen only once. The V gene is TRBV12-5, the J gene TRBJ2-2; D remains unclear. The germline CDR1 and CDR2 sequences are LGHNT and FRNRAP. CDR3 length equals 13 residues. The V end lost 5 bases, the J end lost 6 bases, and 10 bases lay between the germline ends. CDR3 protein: CASGLKAAGELFF. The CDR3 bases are TGTGCTAGTGGTCTGAAAGCAGCCGGGGAGCTGTTTTTT.